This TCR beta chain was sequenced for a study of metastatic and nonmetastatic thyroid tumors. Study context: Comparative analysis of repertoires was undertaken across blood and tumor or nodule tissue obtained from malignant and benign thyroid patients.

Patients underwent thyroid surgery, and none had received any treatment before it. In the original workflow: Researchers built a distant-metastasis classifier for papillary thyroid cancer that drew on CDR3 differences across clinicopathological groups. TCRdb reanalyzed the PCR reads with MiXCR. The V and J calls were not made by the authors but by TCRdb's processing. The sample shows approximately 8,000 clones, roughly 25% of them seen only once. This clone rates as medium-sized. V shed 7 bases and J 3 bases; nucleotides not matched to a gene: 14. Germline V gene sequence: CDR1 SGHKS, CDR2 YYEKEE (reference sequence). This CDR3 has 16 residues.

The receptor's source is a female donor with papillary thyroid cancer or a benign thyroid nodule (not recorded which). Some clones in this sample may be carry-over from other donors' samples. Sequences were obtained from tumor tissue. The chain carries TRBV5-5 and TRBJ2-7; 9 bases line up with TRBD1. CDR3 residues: CASSLGGTGLFYEQYF. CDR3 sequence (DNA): TGTGCCAGCTCCCTGGGAGGGACAGGGTTGTTCTACGAGCAGTACTTC.